This T cell receptor (beta chain) was sequenced during a study of Tregs in tolerant kidney transplant recipients. Sequencing used immunoSEQ multiplex PCR; TCRdb keeps in-frame clones, though not all of them. The repertoire holds 90,000 or so clones, with 80% to 95% as singletons. CDR1 and CDR2 from the germline V gene are LNHNV and YYDKDF (reference sequence). The CDR3 is made up of 11 amino acids. V lost 4 bases to trimming and J lost 7 bases, with 7 bases between them. Recipients received nonmyeloablative bone marrow transplants from related graft donors, with transient mixed chimerism. The chain employs TRBV15 and TRBJ1-2; D ambiguous. Specimen: CD4+ T cells from blood (PBMCs), collected 12 months after the transplant. The clonotype was recovered from a human patient who received a combined kidney and bone marrow transplant. Some T cells may arise from the graft donor. The CDR3 sequence is CATSNRGGYTF. CDR3 nucleotides: TGTGCCACCAGCAACCGGGGTGGCTACACCTTC.